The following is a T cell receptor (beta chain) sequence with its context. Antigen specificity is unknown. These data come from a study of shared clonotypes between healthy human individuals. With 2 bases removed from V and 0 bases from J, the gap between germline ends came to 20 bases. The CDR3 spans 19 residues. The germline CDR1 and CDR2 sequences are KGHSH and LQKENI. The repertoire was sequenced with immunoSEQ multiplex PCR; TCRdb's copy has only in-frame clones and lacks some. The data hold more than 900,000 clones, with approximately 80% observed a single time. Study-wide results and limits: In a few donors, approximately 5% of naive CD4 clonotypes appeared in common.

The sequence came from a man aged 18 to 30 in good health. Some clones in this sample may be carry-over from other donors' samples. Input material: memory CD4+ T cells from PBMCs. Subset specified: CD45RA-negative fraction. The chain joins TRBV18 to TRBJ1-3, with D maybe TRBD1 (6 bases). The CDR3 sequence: CASSPWSRRGAGSGNTIYF. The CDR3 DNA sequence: TGTGCCAGCTCACCATGGTCGCGTAGGGGGGCAGGCTCTGGAAACACCATATATTTT.